This entry lists 29 T cell receptor beta chains sequenced from one sample in a study of blood T cell repertoires in COVID-19 (TCRdb year 2020). The library relied on the immunoSEQ multiplex PCR assay. The immuneACCESS repertoire file appears here via TCRdb, limited to in-frame rearrangements. These files lack a portion of the clones; in checked studies, under half of the deficit traces to unresolved V genes, and the cause of the others is not known. Recorded for this sample are 180,000 or so clones; about 83% of them occurred a single time. The ten largest clones add up to approximately 5% of the sample. Sequencing input: PBMCs or T cells enriched from blood (not recorded which). The origin of the receptors is a man aged 35 to 55 with acute COVID-19.

This sequence joins TRBV2 and TRBJ2-3; D unclear. Trimming cost V 6 bases and J 7 bases, with 14 bases left between them. The germline V gene encodes CDR1 SNHLY and CDR2 FYNNEI. The CDR3 length is 13 residues. The chain's CDR3 is CASSLRSPNTQYF. The CDR3, as DNA: TGTGCCAGCAGCCTGAGAAGCCCGAATACGCAGTATTTT.

V usage is TRBV5-6 and J usage is TRBJ1-2; tentatively, D is TRBD1 (5 bases). CDR3 size: 16 residues. Deletions cut 2 bases from V and 1 base from J, with 15 bases between. Germline-derived CDR1 and CDR2 are SGHDT and YYEEEE. The CDR3 bases are TGTGCCAGCAGCTTTCGTGCCCGGGGGGGTAACTATGGCTACACCTTC. Translating gives CASSFRARGGNYGYTF.

This clone was seen a few times. This chain uses TRBV28 with TRBJ1-5; D unclear. This CDR3 has 12 amino acids. CDR1 is MDHEN, CDR2 SYDVKM, per germline. Trimming removed 6 bases at V and 5 bases at J, with 8 bases between. CDR3 bases: TGTGCCAGCAGGGTCGGGGATCAGCCCCAGCATTTT. Protein: CASRVGDQPQHF. Filled out from reference TRBV28 and TRBJ1-5, the complete variable domain reads DVKVTQSSRYLVKRTGEKVFLECVQDMDHENMFWYRQDPGLGLRLIYFSYDVKMKEKGDIPEGYSVSREKKERFSLILESASTNQTSMYLCASRVGDQPQHFGDGTRLSIL.

This clone was picked up many times. V gene TRBV7-6 combines with J gene TRBJ2-1; 10 nucleotides line up with TRBD2. Trimming cost V 3 bases and J 3 bases; bases outside gene matches: 2. The CDR3 spans 15 residues. The germline V gene encodes CDR1 SGHVS and CDR2 FNYEAQ. The CDR3 coding sequence is TGTGCCAGCAGCTTGAGGACTAGCGGCTACAATGAGCAGTTCTTC. This translates into CASSLRTSGYNEQFF.

The chain employs TRBV9 and TRBJ2-7; maybe TRBD1 (6 bases). Germline loops: CDR1 SGDLS, CDR2 YYNGEE. V lost 3 bases and J lost 1, with 14 bases in between. CDR3 size: 15 residues. DNA of the CDR3: TGTGCCAGCAGCGCCTATCAGGGGTCTTCCTACGAGCAGTACTTC. Translation gives CASSAYQGSSYEQYF. Supplemented by reference TRBV9 and TRBJ2-7, the full variable domain reads DSGVTQTPKHLITATGQRVTLRCSPRSGDLSVYWYQQSLDQGLQFLIQYYNGEERAKGNILERFSAQQFPDLHSELNLSSLELGDSALYFCASSAYQGSSYEQYFGPGTRLTVT.

The chain carries TRBV3-1 (or the pseudogene TRBV3-2) and TRBJ2-5; 11 positions agree with TRBD2. V dropped 6 bases and J dropped 4; count of bases not matched to a gene: 10. Germline V CDR1 and CDR2: LGHDT, YNNKEL (reference sequence). The CDR3 loop spans 16 amino acids. The CDR3 DNA is TGTGCCAGCAGGCCAACACTAGCGGGAGATGGAGAGACCCAGTACTTC. Its translation is CASRPTLAGDGETQYF.

Notes on this clone: Additional DNA sequences in this sample encode the identical CDR3. The chain has TRBV5-1 and TRBJ1-3; no clear D. The length of the CDR3 is 15 residues. Germline V gene lookup returns CDR1 SGHRS and CDR2 YFSETQ. The ends were cut back, 0 bases at V and 0 bases at J, with 7 bases in the middle. The CDR3 bases are TGCGCCAGCAGCTTGGACGGGAGCTCTGGAAACACCATATATTTT. Protein product: CASSLDGSSGNTIYF.

The chain joins TRBV18 to TRBJ2-7, with TRBD1 identical over 8 bases. This CDR3 contains 16 residues. In germline, CDR1 is KGHSH, CDR2 LQKENI. V lost 3 bases to trimming and J lost 2 bases; unmatched junction nucleotides: 9. CDR3 sequence (DNA): TGTGCCAGCTCACCCCCCTTACGGGACAGGACCTACGAGCAGTACTTC. Translation gives CASSPPLRDRTYEQYF.

The V gene is TRBV6-5, the J gene TRBJ1-1, with D maybe TRBD1 (5 bases). The CDR3 extends over 13 amino acids. Trimming stripped 2 bases from V and 10 bases from J, with 14 bases between. Germline values: CDR1 MNHEY, CDR2 SVGAGI. The DNA for the CDR3 is TGTGCCAGCAGTTACGGTTGGGAGGGGATAGCTTTCTTT. It codes for CASSYGWEGIAFF.

J is TRBJ2-1 and V is TRBV4-1, with 9 nucleotides matching TRBD1. The CDR3 sequence is 15 residues long. CDR1 is MGHRA and CDR2 is YSYEKL in the germline V gene. With V trimmed by 4 bases and J by 1 base, 2 bases remained unmatched. This CDR3 is CASSPTGGSYNEQFF. The CDR3 nucleotides are TGCGCCAGCAGCCCGACAGGGGGGTCCTACAATGAGCAGTTCTTC.

CDR3 in DNA: TGTGCCAGCAGCAAGGGACAGGCACCTGGGGCCAACGTCCTGACTTTC. As protein: CASSKGQAPGANVLTF. The chain carries TRBV27 and TRBJ2-6; 8 bases agree with TRBD1. The CDR3 is 16 amino acids. Germline V gives CDR1 MNHEY, CDR2 SMNVEV (reference sequence). V shed 6 bases, J shed 2 bases, and the junction held 6 bases outside the gene matches.

The CDR3 region has the DNA TGTGCCAGCTCACCACCCAGCGGGCTCTACGAGCAGTACTTC. This gives the protein CASSPPSGLYEQYF. The chain links TRBV18 to TRBJ2-7, with D perhaps matching TRBD2 (6 bases). The CDR3 extends over 14 amino acids. Trimming pared 0 bases from V and 3 bases from J, leaving 9 bases between. Germline CDR1 KGHSH, CDR2 LQKENI.

This chain uses TRBV24-1 with TRBJ2-3, with 7 bases fitting TRBD1. The CDR3 has 15 residues. Trimming at V came to 2 bases and at J to 2 bases, leaving 3 bases not matched to a gene. Germline-derived CDR1 and CDR2 are KGHDR and SFDVKD. This CDR3 reads CATSDWDSYTDTQYF. CDR3 coding DNA: TGTGCCACCAGTGATTGGGACAGCTACACAGATACGCAGTATTTT.

J is TRBJ1-1 and V is TRBV5-5; D is unclear. Germline V CDR1 and CDR2: SGHKS, YYEKEE (reference sequence). Trimming left V 1 base short and J 6 bases short, with 13 bases between. The CDR3 extends over 14 amino acids. CDR3 DNA: TGTGCCAGCAGCTTGTACTCAGGTCAGGCTGAAGCTTTCTTT. Its translation is CASSLYSGQAEAFF.

The rearrangement uses TRBV5-4 and TRBJ2-7; TRBD1 matches 8 bases. Germline CDR1 and CDR2: SGHNT and YYREEE (reference sequence). The CDR3 is 16 residues long. Trimming took 0 bases from V and 2 from J; bases not matched to a gene: 7. CDR3 coding DNA: TGTGCCAGCAGCTTGGGACAGGGGAATTTTGCCTACGAGCAGTACTTC. It codes for CASSLGQGNFAYEQYF.

The chain carries TRBV10-3 and TRBJ1-1; 11 nucleotides line up with TRBD1. Germline V gives CDR1 ENHRY, CDR2 SYGVKD. This CDR3 spans 13 amino acids. Trimming removed 6 bases from V and 13 bases from J; junction bases left unmatched: 10. The CDR3 spells CAIRPVGGQGVFF. The DNA of the CDR3 is TGTGCCATCAGGCCGGTGGGGGGACAGGGGGTTTTCTTT.

The sample holds one count of this clone. Here the CDR3 reads CASSAHRAGANVLTF. The CDR3 DNA follows: TGTGCCAGCAGCGCCCACAGGGCTGGGGCCAACGTCCTGACTTTC. The chain is built from TRBV5-8 and TRBJ2-6; possibly TRBD1 for D (6 bases). The CDR3 has 15 amino acids. Deletions cut 4 bases from V and 2 bases from J, with 10 bases between. CDR1 and CDR2 (germline): SGHTS, YDEGEE.

The chain has TRBV9 and TRBJ1-1, with D maybe TRBD1 (6 bases). Per germline, CDR1 SGDLS and CDR2 YYNGEE. V lost 0 bases and J lost 6, with 12 bases in between. This CDR3 has 14 residues. The CDR3 reads CASSVAGEGAEAFF. The CDR3 DNA follows: TGTGCCAGCAGCGTAGCGGGGGAGGGGGCTGAAGCTTTCTTT.

The chain uses TRBV5-1 and TRBJ2-3; no clear D gene. Between the trimmed V and J ends, which lost 3 bases and 0 bases, there was a span of 11 bases. Per germline, CDR1 SGHRS and CDR2 YFSETQ. CDR3 length: 15 amino acids. In DNA, the CDR3 is TGCGCCAGCAGCTGGAGCTCCGCTAGCACAGATACGCAGTATTTT. It specifies CASSWSSASTDTQYF.

This clone appeared once. The chain has TRBV13 and TRBJ2-1, with TRBD2 identical over 9 bases. The ends lost 4 bases at V and 6 bases at J; junction bases unmatched: 10. The CDR3 loop spans 16 amino acids. CDR1 PRHDT and CDR2 FYEKMQ come from the germline V gene (reference sequence). The DNA for the CDR3 is TGTGCCAGCAGCTCCCTCTTAGCGGGAGCCGGCAATGAGCAGTTCTTC. It yields the protein CASSSLLAGAGNEQFF.

This chain links TRBV24-1 with TRBJ2-2; 7 bases agree with TRBD1. The CDR3 covers 16 residues. The junction had 7 bases not matched to a gene; V was cut back by 7 bases and J by 0 bases. Germline assignment: CDR1 KGHDR and CDR2 SFDVKD. CDR3 coding DNA: TGTGCCACCAGAAAGACAGGGCCAGCGAACACCGGGGAGCTGTTTTTT. Translating it yields CATRKTGPANTGELFF.

The chain couples TRBV27 to TRBJ1-2, with no clear D. There are 13 residues in the CDR3. V was pared by 5 bases and J by 7 bases, with 14 bases between. Germline V gene data show CDR1 as MNHEY and CDR2 as SMNVEV (reference sequence). This CDR3 is CASSPGIFGGYTF. In DNA form, the CDR3 reads TGTGCCAGCAGTCCCGGGATTTTTGGTGGCTACACCTTC.

A single count supports this clone. The rearrangement joins TRBV4-1 to TRBJ1-1; no clear D gene. V lost 8 bases, J lost 5 bases, and 18 bases lay in between. In germline, CDR1 is MGHRA, CDR2 YSYEKL. The CDR3 consists of 14 residues. The CDR3 loop reads CASATKEGGTEAFF. The CDR3 DNA reads as TGCGCCAGCGCCACTAAGGAGGGAGGGACTGAAGCTTTCTTT.

This clone was counted a few times. The gene calls are TRBV11-2 and TRBJ2-2; D may be TRBD2 (7 bases). Germline values: CDR1 SGHAT, CDR2 FQNNGV. The CDR3 sequence is 16 residues long. Trimming removed 5 bases at V and 4 bases at J, with 17 bases between. The CDR3 here is CASSPLAAGATGELFF. The CDR3 DNA reads TGTGCCAGCAGCCCCCTCGCGGCGGGGGCCACCGGGGAGCTGTTTTTT.

This clone was counted a single time. The chain employs TRBV7-9 and TRBJ2-7, with unresolved D. CDR1 and CDR2 (germline): SEHNR, FQNEAQ (reference sequence). V gave up 5 bases and J gave up 2 bases, with 10 bases separating them. The CDR3 extends over 13 amino acids. CDR3 residues: CASSATLAYEQYF. CDR3 nucleotide sequence: TGTGCCAGCAGCGCGACATTGGCCTACGAGCAGTACTTC.

The J gene is TRBJ1-5, the V gene TRBV27, with 8 positions matching TRBD1. Germline values: CDR1 MNHEY, CDR2 SMNVEV (reference sequence). There are 17 residues in the CDR3. Losses at the gene ends were 5 bases for V and 6 bases for J; bases not matched to a gene: 15. The CDR3 region is CASSTGPGDRGGQPQHF. In DNA form, the CDR3 reads TGTGCCAGCAGTACGGGACCGGGCGACAGGGGAGGTCAGCCCCAGCATTTT.

The gene calls are TRBV28 and TRBJ1-1; 7 bases are shared with TRBD1. Looked up from germline, CDR1 is MDHEN and CDR2 is SYDVKM. J was trimmed by 0 bases and V by 2 bases; bases with no gene match: 6. The CDR3 is 16 amino acids. CDR3 amino acids: CASSLQGVGLNTEAFF. CDR3 DNA sequence: TGTGCCAGCAGTTTACAGGGGGTAGGTCTGAACACTGAAGCTTTCTTT. Filled out from reference TRBV28 and TRBJ1-1, the complete variable domain reads DVKVTQSSRYLVKRTGEKVFLECVQDMDHENMFWYRQDPGLGLRLIYFSYDVKMKEKGDIPEGYSVSREKKERFSLILESASTNQTSMYLCASSLQGVGLNTEAFFGQGTRLTVV.

Here the CDR3 reads CASSSGVGSGNTIYF. CDR3 sequence (DNA): TGTGCCAGCAGCTCCGGGGTCGGCTCTGGAAACACCATATATTTT. The V gene is TRBV7-9, the J gene TRBJ1-3; no reliable D call. V was trimmed by 4 bases and J by 0 bases, leaving 10 bases between them. The germline V gene has CDR1 SEHNR and CDR2 FQNEAQ (reference sequence). The CDR3 spans 15 residues.

This chain joins TRBV14 and TRBJ2-3; possible D gene TRBD1, 6 bases. With 2 bases removed from V and 0 bases from J, the gap between germline ends came to 12 bases. The CDR3 spans 16 residues. CDR1 SGHDN and CDR2 FVKESK come from the germline V gene. CDR3 coding DNA: TGTGCCAGCAGCCAATTGAGAGGGGGAAGCACAGATACGCAGTATTTT. This encodes CASSQLRGGSTDTQYF.